This TCR beta chain originates from a study of T cell responses to AZD1222 COVID-19 vaccine (dated by TCRdb to the early 2020s). In the study overall: AZD1222 recipients whose second dose came at about 4 weeks and those whose second dose came at about 12 weeks were combined into one group, since spike-specific TCR depth and breadth did not differ between the two schedules. A total of 233 trial participants underwent TCR sequencing, of whom roughly 210 had received two doses of AZD1222 and about 26 had received two doses of the MenACWY control vaccine. Trial participants were enrolled by age into 18-55, 56-69 and 70-plus year subgroups, with around 150, 28 and 57 TCR-sequenced participants respectively. Study-wide conclusions, independent of this receptor: Conclusions about previously exposed vaccinees are limited because only five or six AZD1222 recipients were SARS-CoV-2 seropositive at baseline. A significant rise in spike-specific TCR breadth and depth was observed after two AZD1222 doses relative to day 0 and relative to MenACWY recipients. Because no day 14 peak-response samples were available, repertoires were characterized only after the peak T cell response. Nearly half of unique spike-specific TCRs reportedly recognized epitopes outside regions mutated in the B.1.351 and B.1.1.7 variants. The vaccine-associated CD4 TCRs covered the entire spike protein, and the dominant responses fell in regions 160-218 and 743-854. Most participants were white British and females outnumbered males, and the authors suggested that clonal diversity may have been underestimated. In the small 56-69-year group, the increase in depth fell short of significance, most likely because of low power.

CDR1 and CDR2, per the germline V gene, are KGHSH and LQKENI. The CDR3 spans 15 residues, from the cysteine through the phenylalanine. The entry retains the CDR3 DNA only, 45 bases that are in frame from base 1. Germline trimming: 3 bases from V, 6 bases from J; junction bases outside gene matches: 5. The CDR3 regions of human TCRbeta chains were subjected to immunosequencing. The study's own analysis went as follows. TCRs in the repertoires were matched against a reference library of SARS-CoV-2-specific TCRs that had been generated with the MIRA antigen-specificity platform. Breadth was defined as the fraction of unique TCRs that were SARS-CoV-2-associated, and depth was defined as the fraction of total T cells that were SARS-CoV-2-associated. Using the MIRA data, each spike-specific TCR was mapped to the spike region that the TCR reacts to and placed in a CD4 or CD8 class. Log10-transformed breadth and depth values were compared by one-way ANOVA with Sidak's multiple comparisons tests. Not all clones reach the TCRdb copy of this immuneACCESS table, which keeps in-frame sequences only. Checked studies attribute under half of the gap to unresolved V genes and leave the rest unexplained. V and J calls plus clone size are reproduced from that table; the DNA served to infer D and trimming. This sample holds 70,000 or so clones; about nine tenths were observed only once. Around 21% of the sample comes from the top ten.

The time point label, read with the paper, signifies: baseline before first vaccination. Vaccinee samples came from UK trials COV001 and COV002, including a single-blind randomized controlled phase 2/3 trial of AZD1222 (ChAdOx1 nCoV-19) in healthy adults. For TCRbeta chain sequencing, PBMC samples from trial participants were taken at day 0 and at day 28 after the second dose. Worth noting for this clone: It lacks a known antigen. The record has no base qualities; no much larger clone is one base away.

The receptor was isolated from an adult in good health. The chain is made from TRBV18 and TRBJ2-2; a stretch of 9 junction bases matches TRBD1. Here the sequenced sample was peripheral blood, taken on day 0 of AZD1222 vaccination. This receptor has the CDR3 CASSPVGQGAGELFF. Here is the DNA: TGTGCCAGCTCACCCGTGGGACAGGGAGCCGGGGAGCTGTTTTTT.